Listed below are T cell receptor beta chains from one sample, sequenced in a study of monozygotic twins with cystic fibrosis. Repertoires were generated with immunoSEQ multiplex PCR, while TCRdb's copy carries only in-frame clones and drops some. The sample includes about 9,600 clones, about 90% seen only once; the top ten take approximately 5.4%. Sequenced: blood. The origin of the receptors is a boy younger than 10 with cystic fibrosis. Each CDR3 is given with its conserved first and last residue. The D gene is left open where the match is weak. Clone size, where shown, is once, few, many, or a class for clones that have expanded.

V gene	clone size	D gene	J gene	CDR3 protein	CDR3 DNA
TRBV19	NA	NA	TRBJ1-2	CARTGLGFLGGYTF	TGTGCCAGGACAGGTCTTGGTTTTCTGGGTGGCTACACCTTC
TRBV11-2	NA	TRBD1	TRBJ2-1	CASSSPGQDYNEQFF	TGTGCCAGCAGCTCGCCGGGACAGGACTACAATGAGCAGTTCTTC
TRBV10-2	NA	NA	TRBJ1-4	CASSELGGLNEKLFF	TGCGCCAGCAGTGAACTTGGGGGTTTGAATGAAAAACTGTTTTTT
TRBV7-2	NA	TRBD2	TRBJ2-2	CASSLEAGTGELFF	TGTGCCAGCAGCTTAGAAGCGGGGACCGGGGAGCTGTTTTTT
TRBV19	NA	NA	TRBJ2-7	CASSMTGLYEQYF	TGTGCCAGTAGTATGACAGGACTATACGAGCAGTACTTC
TRBV6-5	NA	TRBD2	TRBJ2-1	CASSYWRGAYNEQFF	TGTGCCAGCAGTTACTGGCGGGGGGCCTACAATGAGCAGTTCTTC
TRBV7-2	NA	NA	TRBJ1-5	CASSLDSLGPQHF	TGTGCCAGCAGCTTAGACAGCCTGGGGCCCCAGCATTTT
TRBV12-2	NA	NA	TRBJ2-7	CASRISGGGTGDTYEQYF	TGTGCAAGTCGCATTTCCGGCGGAGGGACAGGTGACACCTACGAGCAGTACTTC
TRBV9	NA	TRBD1	TRBJ2-5	CASSVGDRVAETQYF	TGTGCCAGCAGCGTAGGAGACAGGGTAGCAGAGACCCAGTACTTC
TRBV11-3	NA	NA	TRBJ1-6	CASSLYTEYYNSPLHF	TGTGCCAGCAGCTTGTACACCGAGTATTATAATTCACCCCTCCACTTT
TRBV30	NA	TRBD1	TRBJ1-3	CAAYRGDGNTIYF	TGTGCGGCCTACAGGGGGGATGGAAACACCATATATTTT
TRBV7-8	NA	NA	TRBJ1-5	CASSLFPSQQPQHF	TGTGCCAGCAGCTTATTCCCTTCGCAACAGCCCCAGCATTTT
TRBV30	NA	TRBD2	TRBJ2-3	CAGAGGLAGDPDTQYF	TGTGCCGGAGCGGGGGGACTAGCGGGGGACCCAGATACGCAGTATTTT
TRBV9	NA	TRBD1	TRBJ1-5	CASSVRQGAERIGNQPQHF	TGTGCCAGCAGCGTAAGACAGGGGGCAGAGAGGATTGGCAATCAGCCCCAGCATTTT
TRBV11-3	NA	TRBD2	TRBJ2-4	CASSQSGENIQYF	TGTGCCAGCAGTCAAAGCGGGGAAAACATTCAGTACTTC
TRBV19	NA	NA	TRBJ1-2	CASQAWADYNYGYTF	TGTGCCAGTCAAGCGTGGGCGGATTATAACTATGGCTACACCTTC
TRBV6-5	NA	TRBD1	TRBJ2-7	CASSDRDPYEQYF	TGTGCCAGCAGCGACAGGGACCCCTACGAGCAGTACTTC
TRBV7-9	NA	TRBD2	TRBJ2-2	CASSSSGGRTGELFF	TGTGCCAGCAGCTCCAGCGGGGGGAGGACCGGGGAGCTGTTTTTT
TRBV4-3	NA	NA	TRBJ2-1	CASSQDLDPYNEQFF	TGCGCCAGCAGCCAAGACCTCGATCCATACAATGAGCAGTTCTTC
TRBV7-9	NA	NA	TRBJ2-1	CASSLEGQGWNEQFF	TGTGCCAGCAGCTTAGAAGGTCAGGGATGGAATGAGCAGTTCTTC
TRBV5-1	NA	NA	TRBJ1-3	CASSLENSGNTIYF	TGCGCCAGCAGCTTGGAAAACTCTGGAAACACCATATATTTT
TRBV30	NA	NA	TRBJ2-1	CAWNTGFEQFF	TGTGCCTGGAATACAGGGTTCGAGCAGTTCTTC
TRBV2	NA	TRBD1	TRBJ1-5	CASTGTVMQPQHF	TGTGCCAGCACCGGGACAGTCATGCAGCCCCAGCATTTT
TRBV29-1	NA	NA	TRBJ1-1	CSVAQRGTEAFF	TGCAGCGTCGCCCAGAGAGGCACTGAAGCTTTCTTT
TRBV11-3	NA	TRBD2	TRBJ2-3	CASSARGGTDTQYF	TGTGCCAGCAGCGCGCGGGGGGGCACAGATACGCAGTATTTT
TRBV7-8	once	NA	TRBJ1-3	CASSLGYRNTIYF	TGTGCCAGCAGCTTAGGGTACAGAAACACCATATATTTT
TRBV6-6	NA	NA	TRBJ1-2	CASTSTGPRDYGYTF	TGTGCCAGCACCTCAACAGGGCCGAGGGACTATGGCTACACCTTC
TRBV9	NA	TRBD2	TRBJ2-5	CASSVESGGARETQYF	TGTGCCAGCAGCGTAGAGAGCGGGGGGGCACGGGAGACCCAGTACTTC
TRBV19	NA	TRBD1	TRBJ2-5	CASSRGTGVTKFQETQYF	TGTGCCAGTAGTCGGGGGACAGGGGTTACGAAATTCCAAGAGACCCAGTACTTC
TRBV9	NA	TRBD2	TRBJ2-3	CASSVDLGGSGGDRTDTQYF	TGTGCCAGCAGCGTAGATTTGGGGGGTAGCGGGGGGGATCGCACAGATACGCAGTATTTT
TRBV6-5	NA	NA	TRBJ2-7	CASSYPGTYEQYF	TGTGCCAGCAGTTACCCGGGAACCTACGAGCAGTACTTC
TRBV27	NA	NA	TRBJ2-5	CASSLNRGSETQYF	TGTGCCAGCAGTTTGAATAGGGGTTCGGAGACCCAGTACTTC
TRBV2	once	NA	TRBJ1-1	CARRGPWDTEAFF	TGTGCCAGAAGGGGCCCGTGGGACACTGAAGCTTTCTTT
TRBV19	NA	TRBD1	TRBJ1-1	CASSILQGASTEAFF	TGTGCCAGTAGTATCCTACAGGGGGCGAGCACTGAAGCTTTCTTT
TRBV6-5	once	TRBD1	TRBJ1-4	CASSYRQGAGEKLFF	TGTGCCAGCAGCTACCGACAGGGTGCAGGCGAAAAACTGTTTTTT
TRBV5-1	NA	NA	TRBJ2-2	CASSLRLGENTGELFF	TGCGCCAGCAGCCTCCGACTAGGGGAGAACACCGGGGAGCTGTTTTTT
TRBV28	NA	TRBD1	TRBJ1-5	CASSLGQGIQPQHF	TGTGCCAGCAGTTTAGGACAGGGGATTCAGCCCCAGCATTTT
TRBV6-6	NA	NA	TRBJ2-6	CASSFSAGANVLTF	TGTGCCAGCAGTTTTTCCGCGGGGGCCAACGTCCTGACTTTC
TRBV27	once	TRBD1	TRBJ2-7	CASSPTGPTYEQYF	TGTGCCAGCAGTCCGACAGGGCCTACCTACGAGCAGTACTTC
TRBV29-1	NA	NA	TRBJ1-1	CSVEWGGAFF	TGCAGCGTTGAGTGGGGGGGAGCTTTCTTT
TRBV6-6	NA	NA	TRBJ1-4	CASSTATTNEKLFF	TGTGCCAGCAGTACTGCTACAACTAATGAAAAACTGTTTTTT
TRBV5-4	NA	NA	TRBJ2-2	CASSSTRTGELFF	TGTGCCAGCAGCTCTACTAGGACCGGGGAGCTGTTTTTT